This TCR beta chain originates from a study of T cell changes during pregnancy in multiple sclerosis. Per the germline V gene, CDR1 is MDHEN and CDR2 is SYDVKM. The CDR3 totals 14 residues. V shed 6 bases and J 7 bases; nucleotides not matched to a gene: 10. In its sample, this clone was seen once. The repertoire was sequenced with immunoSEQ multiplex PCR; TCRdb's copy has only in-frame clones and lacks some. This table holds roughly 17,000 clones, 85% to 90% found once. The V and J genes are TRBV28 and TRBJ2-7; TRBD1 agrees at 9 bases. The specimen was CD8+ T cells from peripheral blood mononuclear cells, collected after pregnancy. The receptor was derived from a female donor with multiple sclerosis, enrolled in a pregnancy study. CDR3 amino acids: CASSLPGTGKEQYF. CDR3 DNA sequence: TGTGCCAGCAGCCTACCCGGGACAGGGAAGGAGCAGTACTTC.